These T cell receptor beta chains were read from a single sample in a study of metastatic and nonmetastatic thyroid tumors. Via MiXCR, TCRdb re-called the PCR reads. Of 20,000 to 25,000 clones listed, less than 40% were seen once; the top ten hold 20% to 25%. Sequenced: blood. Receptors originate from a male donor with papillary thyroid cancer or a benign thyroid nodule (not recorded which). Some clones in this sample may be carry-over from other donors' samples. CDR3s include the opening cysteine and the closing phenylalanine or tryptophan. The D gene is left open where the match is weak. Clone size is not always given. Where it is, it says once, few, many or a class for expanded clones.

v_call	cdr3_length	clone_size	j_call	d_call	cdr3_aa	cdr3_nt
TRBV6-4	15	-	TRBJ2-3	-	CASSDRLGDTDTQYF	TGTGCCAGCAGTGACCGACTAGGTGATACAGATACGCAGTATTTT
TRBV5-1	15	-	TRBJ2-3	TRBD1	CASSFQGGSGDTQYF	TGCGCCAGCAGCTTCCAAGGGGGCAGTGGAGATACGCAGTATTTT
TRBV9	16	-	TRBJ2-3	TRBD2	CASSVTSGGRTDTQYF	TGTGCCAGCAGCGTCACTAGCGGGGGTCGCACAGATACGCAGTATTTT
TRBV9	15	medium-sized	TRBJ2-1	-	CASSVDQLISREQFF	TGTGCCAGCAGCGTAGATCAATTGATTTCTCGTGAGCAGTTCTTC
TRBV27	11	few	TRBJ2-2	-	CASMKSGELFF	TGTGCCAGCATGAAGTCCGGGGAGCTGTTTTTT
TRBV24-1	15	many	TRBJ2-1	-	CATSDALARYNEQFF	TGTGCCACCAGTGATGCTTTAGCGAGATACAATGAGCAGTTCTTC
TRBV7-2	16	-	TRBJ2-1	-	CASSPSDWQAYNEQFF	TGTGCCAGCAGCCCTAGCGACTGGCAGGCTTACAATGAGCAGTTCTTC
TRBV9	13	-	TRBJ1-2	TRBD1	CASSVGDSYGYTF	TGTGCCAGCAGCGTGGGGGACAGCTATGGCTACACCTTC
TRBV2	15	few	TRBJ2-7	TRBD2	CASSPSPAGRYEQYF	TGTGCCAGCAGCCCAAGCCCAGCGGGACGATACGAGCAGTACTTC
TRBV7-2	17	medium-sized	TRBJ2-7	TRBD1	CASSLMSLGQGFYEQYF	TGTGCCAGCAGCTTAATGTCTTTAGGACAGGGTTTCTACGAGCAGTACTTC
TRBV2	11	-	TRBJ2-5	-	CASDNQETQYF	TGTGCCAGCGACAACCAAGAGACCCAGTACTTC
TRBV7-8	12	few	TRBJ1-2	-	CASSESLDGYTF	TGTGCCAGCAGCGAGAGCCTGGATGGCTACACCTTC
TRBV20-1	14	medium-sized	TRBJ2-3	TRBD2	CSARDQRGRDTQYF	TGCAGTGCTAGAGATCAGCGGGGAAGAGATACGCAGTATTTT
TRBV28	14	-	TRBJ1-1	TRBD1	CASSNRGSITEAFF	TGTGCCAGCAGCAACAGGGGCTCAATCACTGAAGCTTTCTTT
TRBV29-1	10	many	TRBJ2-1	-	CSGRDNEQFF	TGTAGCGGAAGAGACAATGAGCAGTTCTTC
TRBV6-1	11	few	TRBJ2-1	-	CASSEKTVQFF	TGTGCCAGCAGTGAGAAGACAGTCCAGTTCTTC
TRBV2	11	many	TRBJ2-2	TRBD2	CASGGAGELFF	TGTGCCAGCGGGGGGGCCGGGGAGCTGTTTTTT
TRBV10-3	13	many	TRBJ2-7	-	CAISERAGYEQYF	TGTGCCATCAGTGAAAGGGCTGGCTACGAGCAGTACTTC
TRBV3-1	17	-	TRBJ1-1	TRBD1	CASSQPPGQGMNTEAFF	TGTGCCAGCAGCCAGCCTCCGGGACAGGGTATGAACACTGAAGCTTTCTTT
TRBV7-2	15	-	TRBJ2-7	-	CASSSAGGTSYEQYF	TGTGCCAGCAGCTCCGCAGGGGGGACCTCCTACGAGCAGTACTTC
TRBV30	14	many	TRBJ2-2	-	CACGLLANTGELFF	TGTGCCTGCGGGCTACTAGCGAACACCGGGGAGCTGTTTTTT
TRBV28	15	many	TRBJ1-5	TRBD1	CASRLGQGLVQPQHF	TGTGCCAGCAGACTGGGACAGGGGCTAGTTCAGCCCCAGCATTTT
TRBV27	13	many	TRBJ1-2	-	CASSLVAGGGYTF	TGTGCCAGCAGTTTAGTTGCGGGGGGTGGCTACACCTTC